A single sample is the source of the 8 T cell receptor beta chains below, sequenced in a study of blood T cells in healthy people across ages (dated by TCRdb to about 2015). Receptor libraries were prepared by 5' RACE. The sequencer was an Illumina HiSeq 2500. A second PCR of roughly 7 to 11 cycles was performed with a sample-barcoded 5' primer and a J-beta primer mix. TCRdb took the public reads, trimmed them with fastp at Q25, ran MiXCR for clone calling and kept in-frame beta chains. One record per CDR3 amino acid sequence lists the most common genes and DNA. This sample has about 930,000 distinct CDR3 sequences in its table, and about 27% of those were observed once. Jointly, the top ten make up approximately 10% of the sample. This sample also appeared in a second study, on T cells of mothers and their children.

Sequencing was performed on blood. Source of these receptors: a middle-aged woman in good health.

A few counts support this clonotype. The CDR3 here is CSASIPSLAKNIQYF. Written as DNA, the CDR3 is TGCAGTGCTAGTATTCCTTCCCTAGCCAAAAACATTCAGTACTTC. This sequence joins TRBV20-1 and TRBJ2-4, with unresolved D. Trimming removed 3 bases at V and 0 bases at J, with 12 bases between. There are 15 residues in the CDR3. Germline V gene sequence: CDR1 DFQATT, CDR2 SNEGSKA (reference sequence).

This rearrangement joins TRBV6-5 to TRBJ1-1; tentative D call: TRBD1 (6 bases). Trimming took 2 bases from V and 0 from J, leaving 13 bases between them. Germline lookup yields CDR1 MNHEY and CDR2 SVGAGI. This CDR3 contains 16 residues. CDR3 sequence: CASSYHTGTLNTEAFF. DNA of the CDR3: TGTGCCAGCAGTTACCATACCGGGACACTGAACACTGAAGCTTTCTTT.

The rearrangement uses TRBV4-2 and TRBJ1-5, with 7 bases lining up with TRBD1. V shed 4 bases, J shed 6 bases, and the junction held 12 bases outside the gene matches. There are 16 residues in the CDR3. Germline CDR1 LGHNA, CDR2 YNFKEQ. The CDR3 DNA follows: TGTGCCAGCAGCCCCCGACAGGGAACAGGGAGTCAGCCCCAGCATTTT. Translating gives CASSPRQGTGSQPQHF.

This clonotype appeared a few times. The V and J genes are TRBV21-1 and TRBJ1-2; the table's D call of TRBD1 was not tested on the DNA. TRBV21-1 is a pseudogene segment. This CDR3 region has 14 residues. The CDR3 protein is CASSSRDRVHGYTF. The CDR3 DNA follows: TGTGCCAGCAGCAGCCGGGACAGGGTACATGGCTACACCTTC.

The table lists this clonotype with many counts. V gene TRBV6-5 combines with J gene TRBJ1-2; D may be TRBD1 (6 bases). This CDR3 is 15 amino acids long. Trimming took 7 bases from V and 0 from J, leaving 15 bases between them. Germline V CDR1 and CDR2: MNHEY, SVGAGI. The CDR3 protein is CASTLGQKANYGYTF. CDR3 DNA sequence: TGTGCCAGCACCCTCGGACAGAAAGCTAACTATGGCTACACCTTC.

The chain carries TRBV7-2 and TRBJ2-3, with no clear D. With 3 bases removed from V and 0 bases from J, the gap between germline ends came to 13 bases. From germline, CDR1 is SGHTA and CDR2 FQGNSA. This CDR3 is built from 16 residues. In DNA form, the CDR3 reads TGTGCCAGCAGCTTCAATTATGTCTCTAGCACAGATACGCAGTATTTT. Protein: CASSFNYVSSTDTQYF.

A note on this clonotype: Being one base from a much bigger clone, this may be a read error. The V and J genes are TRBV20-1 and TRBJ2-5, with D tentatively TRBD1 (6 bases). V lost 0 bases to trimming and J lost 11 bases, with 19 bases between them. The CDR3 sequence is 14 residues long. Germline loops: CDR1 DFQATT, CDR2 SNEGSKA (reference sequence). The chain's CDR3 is CSARDFSRDNEQYF. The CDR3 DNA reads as TGCAGTGCTAGAGATTTCAGCCGGGACAATGAGCAGTACTTC.

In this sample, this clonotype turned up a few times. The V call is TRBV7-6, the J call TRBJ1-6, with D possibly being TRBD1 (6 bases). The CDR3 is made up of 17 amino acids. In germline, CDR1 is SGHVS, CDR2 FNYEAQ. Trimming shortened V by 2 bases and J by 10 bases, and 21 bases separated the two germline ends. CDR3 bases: TGTGCCAGCAGCTTATCCAGTAACAGGGACGGTGGCTCACCCCTCCACTTT. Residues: CASSLSSNRDGGSPLHF.